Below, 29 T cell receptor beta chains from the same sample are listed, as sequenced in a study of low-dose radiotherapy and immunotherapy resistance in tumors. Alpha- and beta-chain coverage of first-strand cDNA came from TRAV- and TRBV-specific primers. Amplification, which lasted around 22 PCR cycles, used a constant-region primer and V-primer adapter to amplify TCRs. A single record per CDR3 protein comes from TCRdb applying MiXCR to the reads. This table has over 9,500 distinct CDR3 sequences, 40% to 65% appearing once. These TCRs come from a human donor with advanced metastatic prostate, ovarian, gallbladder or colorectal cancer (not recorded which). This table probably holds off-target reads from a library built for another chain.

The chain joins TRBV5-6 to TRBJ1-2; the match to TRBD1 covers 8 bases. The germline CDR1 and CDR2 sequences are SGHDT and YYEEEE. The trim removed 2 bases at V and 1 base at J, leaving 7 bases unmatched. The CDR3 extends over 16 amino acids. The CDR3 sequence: CASSFRTGSFNYGYTF. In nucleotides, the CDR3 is TGTGCCAGCAGCTTCCGGACAGGGAGTTTTAACTATGGCTACACCTTC. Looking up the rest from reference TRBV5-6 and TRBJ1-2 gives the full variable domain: DAGVTQSPTHLIKTRGQQVTLRCSPKSGHDTVSWYQQALGQGPQFIFQYYEEEERQRGNFPDRFSGHQFPNYSSELNVNALLLGDSALYLCASSFRTGSFNYGYTFGSGTRLTVV.

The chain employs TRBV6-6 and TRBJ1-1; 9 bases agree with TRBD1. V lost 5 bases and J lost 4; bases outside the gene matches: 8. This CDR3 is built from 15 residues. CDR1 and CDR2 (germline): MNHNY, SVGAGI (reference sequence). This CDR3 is CASSERTGAGTEAFF. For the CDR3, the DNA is TGTGCCAGCAGTGAAAGGACAGGGGCGGGCACTGAAGCTTTCTTT.

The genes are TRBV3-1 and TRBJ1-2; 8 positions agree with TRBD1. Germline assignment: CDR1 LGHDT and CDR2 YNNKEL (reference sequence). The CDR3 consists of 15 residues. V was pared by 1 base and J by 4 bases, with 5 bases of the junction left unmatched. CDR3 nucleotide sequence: TGTGCCAGCAGCCAAGGGACAGGGTCGACCTATGGCTACACCTTC. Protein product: CASSQGTGSTYGYTF.

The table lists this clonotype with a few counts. The CDR3, as DNA: TGCGCCAGCAGCTTGGCGGACAGGTTGACCCCTGAAGCTTTCTTT. Its protein product is CASSLADRLTPEAFF. The rearrangement joins TRBV5-1 to TRBJ1-1, with TRBD1 matching over 7 bases. Germline trimming cut 0 bases from V and 6 bases from J; bases unmatched to any gene: 8. This CDR3 has 15 amino acids. CDR1 SGHRS and CDR2 YFSETQ come from the germline V gene.

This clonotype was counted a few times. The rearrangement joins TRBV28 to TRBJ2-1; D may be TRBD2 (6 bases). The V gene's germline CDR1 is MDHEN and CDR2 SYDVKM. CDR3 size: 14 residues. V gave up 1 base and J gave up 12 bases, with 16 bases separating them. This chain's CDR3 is CASSLSTSRYAQFF. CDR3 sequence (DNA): TGTGCCAGCAGTTTATCAACTAGCCGGTATGCGCAGTTCTTC.

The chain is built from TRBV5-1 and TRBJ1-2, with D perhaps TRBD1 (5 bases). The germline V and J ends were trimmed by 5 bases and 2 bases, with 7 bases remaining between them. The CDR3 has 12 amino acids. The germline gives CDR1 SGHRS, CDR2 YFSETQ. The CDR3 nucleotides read TGCGCCAGCAGGGCAGGGAACTATGGCTACACCTTC. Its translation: CASRAGNYGYTF.

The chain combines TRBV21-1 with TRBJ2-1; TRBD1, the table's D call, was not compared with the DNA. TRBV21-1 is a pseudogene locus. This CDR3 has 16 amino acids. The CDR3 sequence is CASSGHRGPSYNEQFF. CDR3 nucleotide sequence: TGTGCCAGCAGCGGACACAGGGGGCCCTCCTACAATGAGCAGTTCTTC.

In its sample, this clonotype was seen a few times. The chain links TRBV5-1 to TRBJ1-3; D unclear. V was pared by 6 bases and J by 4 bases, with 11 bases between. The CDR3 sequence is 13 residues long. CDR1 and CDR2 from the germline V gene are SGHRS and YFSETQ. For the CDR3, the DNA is TGCGCCAGCACGGAGTGGAACGGAAACACCATATATTTT. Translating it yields CASTEWNGNTIYF.

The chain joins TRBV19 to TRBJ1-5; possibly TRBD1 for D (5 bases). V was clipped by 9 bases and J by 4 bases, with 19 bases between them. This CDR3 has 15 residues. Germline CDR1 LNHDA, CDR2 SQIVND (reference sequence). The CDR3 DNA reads TGTGCCAGCCGAGGTGGGGCGGCCACGAATCAGCCCCAGCATTTT. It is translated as CASRGGAATNQPQHF. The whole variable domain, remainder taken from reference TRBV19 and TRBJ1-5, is DGGITQSPKYLFRKEGQNVTLSCEQNLNHDAMYWYRQDPGQGLRLIYYSQIVNDFQKGDIAEGYSVSREKKESFPLTVTSAQKNPTAFYLCASRGGAATNQPQHFGDGTRLSIL.

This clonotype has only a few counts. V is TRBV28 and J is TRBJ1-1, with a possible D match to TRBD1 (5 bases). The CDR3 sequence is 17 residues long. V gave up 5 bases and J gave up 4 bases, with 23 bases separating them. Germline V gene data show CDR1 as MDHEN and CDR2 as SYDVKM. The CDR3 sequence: CASSPRDWTGRGTEAFF. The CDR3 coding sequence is TGTGCCAGCAGTCCTAGGGATTGGACTGGGAGGGGCACTGAAGCTTTCTTT.

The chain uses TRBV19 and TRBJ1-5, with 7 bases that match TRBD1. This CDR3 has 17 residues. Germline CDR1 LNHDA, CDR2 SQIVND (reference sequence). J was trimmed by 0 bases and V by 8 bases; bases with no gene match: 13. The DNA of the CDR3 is TGTGCCAGTGTTGAAAGGGACAGTCGATATAGCAATCAGCCCCAGCATTTT. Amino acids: CASVERDSRYSNQPQHF.

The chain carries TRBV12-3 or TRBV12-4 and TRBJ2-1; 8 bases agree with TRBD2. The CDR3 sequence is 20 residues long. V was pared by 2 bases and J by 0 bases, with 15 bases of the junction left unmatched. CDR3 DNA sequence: TGTGCCAGCAGTTTACTCTTGCGAGCGGGGGTGACAAGCTCCTACAATGAGCAGTTCTTC. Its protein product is CASSLLLRAGVTSSYNEQFF.

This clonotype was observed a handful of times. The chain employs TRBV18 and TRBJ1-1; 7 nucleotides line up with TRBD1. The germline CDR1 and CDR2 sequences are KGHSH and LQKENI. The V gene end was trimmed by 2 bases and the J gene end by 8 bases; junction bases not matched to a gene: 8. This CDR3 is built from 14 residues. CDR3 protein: CASSPNLDRSEAFF. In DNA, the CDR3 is TGTGCCAGCTCACCAAACCTGGACAGGTCGGAAGCTTTCTTT.

CDR3 region: CASQPSGDEQYF. CDR3 nucleotides: TGTGCCAGCCAGCCCTCGGGGGACGAGCAGTACTTC. The V call is TRBV18, the J call TRBJ2-7; tentative D call: TRBD2 (6 bases). Trimming removed 8 bases at V and 5 bases at J, with 13 bases between. The length of the CDR3 is 12 residues. Per the germline V gene, CDR1 is KGHSH and CDR2 is LQKENI.

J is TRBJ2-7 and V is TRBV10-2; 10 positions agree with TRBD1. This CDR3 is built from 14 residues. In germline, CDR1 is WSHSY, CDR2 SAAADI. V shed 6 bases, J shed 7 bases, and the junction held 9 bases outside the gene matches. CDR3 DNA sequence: TGCGCCAGCAGGGCCGGGACAGGGGTCGGTGAGCAGTACTTC. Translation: CASRAGTGVGEQYF.

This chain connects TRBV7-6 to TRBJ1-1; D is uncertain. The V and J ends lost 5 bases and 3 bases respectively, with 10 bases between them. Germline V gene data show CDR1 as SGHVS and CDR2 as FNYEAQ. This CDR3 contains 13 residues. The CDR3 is CASSPSGHTEAFF. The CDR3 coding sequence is TGTGCCAGCAGCCCAAGTGGGCACACTGAAGCTTTCTTT.

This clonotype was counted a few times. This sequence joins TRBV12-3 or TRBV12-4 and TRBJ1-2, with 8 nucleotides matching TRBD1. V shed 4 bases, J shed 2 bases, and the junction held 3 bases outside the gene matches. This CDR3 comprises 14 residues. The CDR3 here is CASSSGGINYGYTF. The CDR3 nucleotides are TGTGCCAGCAGTTCAGGGGGCATCAACTATGGCTACACCTTC.

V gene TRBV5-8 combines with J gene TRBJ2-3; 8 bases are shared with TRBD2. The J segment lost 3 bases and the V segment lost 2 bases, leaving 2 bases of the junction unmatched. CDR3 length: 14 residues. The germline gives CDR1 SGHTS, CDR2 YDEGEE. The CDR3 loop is CASSFERGTDTQYF. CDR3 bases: TGTGCCAGCAGCTTCGAGCGGGGGACAGATACGCAGTATTTT.

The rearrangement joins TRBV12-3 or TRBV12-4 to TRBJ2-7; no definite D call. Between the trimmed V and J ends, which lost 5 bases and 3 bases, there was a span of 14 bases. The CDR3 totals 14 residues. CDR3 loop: CASSPAGTNYEQYF. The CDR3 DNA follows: TGTGCCAGCAGTCCCGCCGGCACGAACTACGAGCAGTACTTC.

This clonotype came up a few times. The CDR3 loop is CASRKGQRNTEAFF. The CDR3 DNA reads as TGTGCCAGCAGGAAGGGACAGCGGAACACTGAAGCTTTCTTT. The chain carries TRBV28 and TRBJ1-1; 7 bases agree with TRBD1. The germline gives CDR1 MDHEN, CDR2 SYDVKM. The CDR3 is made up of 14 amino acids. J gave up 1 base and V 6 bases, and 5 bases lay outside the gene matches. Complete variable domain (other parts from reference TRBV28 and TRBJ1-1): DVKVTQSSRYLVKRTGEKVFLECVQDMDHENMFWYRQDPGLGLRLIYFSYDVKMKEKGDIPEGYSVSREKKERFSLILESASTNQTSMYLCASRKGQRNTEAFFGQGTRLTVV.

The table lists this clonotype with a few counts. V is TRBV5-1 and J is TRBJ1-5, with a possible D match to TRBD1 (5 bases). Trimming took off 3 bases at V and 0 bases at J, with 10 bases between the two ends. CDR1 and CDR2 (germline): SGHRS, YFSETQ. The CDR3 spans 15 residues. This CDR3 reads CASSSGLNSNQPQHF. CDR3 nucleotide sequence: TGCGCCAGCAGCTCGGGACTCAATAGCAATCAGCCCCAGCATTTT.

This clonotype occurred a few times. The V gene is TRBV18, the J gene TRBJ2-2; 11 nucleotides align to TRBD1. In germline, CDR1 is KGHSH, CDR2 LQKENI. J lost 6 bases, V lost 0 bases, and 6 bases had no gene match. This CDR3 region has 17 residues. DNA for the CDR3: TGTGCCAGCTCACCACCTCGGACAGGGGGCTTCGCCGGGGAGCTGTTTTTT. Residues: CASSPPRTGGFAGELFF.

For the CDR3, the DNA is TGTGCCTGGAGTCTACAGGGAACGCAGTATTTT. Protein: CAWSLQGTQYF. This chain joins TRBV30 and TRBJ2-3, with D perhaps TRBD1 (6 bases). V was trimmed by 2 bases and J by 9 bases, leaving 9 bases between them. The CDR3 runs to 11 residues. CDR1 and CDR2 (germline): GTSNPN, SVGIG (reference sequence).

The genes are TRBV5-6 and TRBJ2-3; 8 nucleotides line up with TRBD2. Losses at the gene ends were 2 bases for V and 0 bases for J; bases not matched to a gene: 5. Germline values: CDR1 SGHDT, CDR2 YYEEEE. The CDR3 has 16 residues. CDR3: CASSFPGTRSTDTQYF. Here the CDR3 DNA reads TGTGCCAGCAGCTTCCCCGGGACTAGGAGCACAGATACGCAGTATTTT.

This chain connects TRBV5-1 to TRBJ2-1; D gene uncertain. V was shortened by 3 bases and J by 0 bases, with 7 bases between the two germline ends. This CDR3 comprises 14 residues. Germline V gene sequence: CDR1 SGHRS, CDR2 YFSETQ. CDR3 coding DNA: TGCGCCAGCAGCTCCCCACCCTCCTACAATGAGCAGTTCTTC. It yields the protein CASSSPPSYNEQFF.

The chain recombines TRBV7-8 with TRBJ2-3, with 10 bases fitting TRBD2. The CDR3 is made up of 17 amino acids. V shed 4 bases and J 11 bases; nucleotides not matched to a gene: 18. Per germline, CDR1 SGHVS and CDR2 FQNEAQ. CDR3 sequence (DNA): TGTGCCAGCAGCTACACTAGGGCTAGCGGGGGACCGTCACTGCAGTATTTT. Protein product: CASSYTRASGGPSLQYF.

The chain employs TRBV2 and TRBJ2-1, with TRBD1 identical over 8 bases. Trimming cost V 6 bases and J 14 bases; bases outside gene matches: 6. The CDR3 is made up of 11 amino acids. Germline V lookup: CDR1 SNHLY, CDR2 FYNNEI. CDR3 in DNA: TGTGCCAGCAGGGACCTGACAGGGGAGTTCTTC. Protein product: CASRDLTGEFF.

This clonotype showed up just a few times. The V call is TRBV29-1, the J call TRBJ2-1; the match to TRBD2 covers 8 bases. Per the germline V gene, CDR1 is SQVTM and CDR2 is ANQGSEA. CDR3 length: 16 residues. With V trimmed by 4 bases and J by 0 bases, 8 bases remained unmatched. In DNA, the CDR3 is TGCAGCGTTGGAAGCGGGGGAACGAGCTCCTACAATGAGCAGTTCTTC. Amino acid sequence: CSVGSGGTSSYNEQFF.

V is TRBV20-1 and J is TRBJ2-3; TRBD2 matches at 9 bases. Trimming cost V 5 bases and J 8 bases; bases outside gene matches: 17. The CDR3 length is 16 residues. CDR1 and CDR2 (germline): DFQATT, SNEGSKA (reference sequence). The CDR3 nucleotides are TGCAGTGCTGGCCCGGGTCTAGCGGGGCTAGTCAGTACGCAGTATTTT. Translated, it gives CSAGPGLAGLVSTQYF.